This entry is about one T cell receptor beta chain. In Seattle, patients joined the study during active infection and were tracked longitudinally. This specimen comes from a study of blood T cell repertoires in COVID-19. Across the whole study: From the United States, Italy and Spain came samples of acute and convalescent COVID-19. The cDNA or gDNA used as material had been derived from T cells, B-cell-depleted T cells, or PBMCs.

The length of the CDR3 is 14 residues. In the authors' workflow: Amplifying reference gene primers gave estimates of nucleated cell counts. Measured with immunoSEQ multiplex PCR; TCRdb has only the in-frame clones, and not every one. The V and J calls and clone size are taken from that table; D and trimming were inferred from the DNA. Counted here are more than 300,000 clones, about nine tenths occurring once; the ten biggest clones make up 7.3%. The sample comprised peripheral blood. This clonotype originated in a woman between 65 and 79 years old with COVID-19, enrolled during active disease. The chain uses TRBV21-1 and TRBJ1-3. TRBV21-1 is a listed pseudogene. The CDR3 spells CASSKRGTGNTIYF. CDR3 in DNA: TGTGCCAGCAGCAAACGGGGAACTGGAAACACCATATATTTT.